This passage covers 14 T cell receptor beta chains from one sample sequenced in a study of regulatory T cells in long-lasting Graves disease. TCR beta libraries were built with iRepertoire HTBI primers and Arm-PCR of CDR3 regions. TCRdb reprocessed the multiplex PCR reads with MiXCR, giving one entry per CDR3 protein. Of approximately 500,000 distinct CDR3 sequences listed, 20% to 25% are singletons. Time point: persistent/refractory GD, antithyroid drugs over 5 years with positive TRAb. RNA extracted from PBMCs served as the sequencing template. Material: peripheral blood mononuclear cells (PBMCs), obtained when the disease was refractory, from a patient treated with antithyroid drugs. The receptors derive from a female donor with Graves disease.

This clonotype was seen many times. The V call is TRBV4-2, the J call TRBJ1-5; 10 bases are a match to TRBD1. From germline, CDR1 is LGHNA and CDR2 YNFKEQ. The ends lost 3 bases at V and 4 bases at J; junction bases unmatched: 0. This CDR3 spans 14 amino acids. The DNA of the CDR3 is TGTGCCAGCAGCCAGGACAGGGGGAATCAGCCCCAGCATTTT. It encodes CASSQDRGNQPQHF.

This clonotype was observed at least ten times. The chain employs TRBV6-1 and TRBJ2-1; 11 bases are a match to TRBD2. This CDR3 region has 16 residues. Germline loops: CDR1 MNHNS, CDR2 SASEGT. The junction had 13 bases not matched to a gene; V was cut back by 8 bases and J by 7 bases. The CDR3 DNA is TGTGCCAGCGGAAGGAATAGCGGGGGGGCGGAAAATGAGCAGTTCTTC. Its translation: CASGRNSGGAENEQFF.

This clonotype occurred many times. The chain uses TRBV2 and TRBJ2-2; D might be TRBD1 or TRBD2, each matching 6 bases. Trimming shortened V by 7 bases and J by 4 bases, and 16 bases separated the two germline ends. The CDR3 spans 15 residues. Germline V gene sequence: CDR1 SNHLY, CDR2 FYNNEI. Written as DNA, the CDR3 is TGTGCCAGCACCGCCGGCCGGGGGCCCACCGGGGAGCTGTTTTTT. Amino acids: CASTAGRGPTGELFF.

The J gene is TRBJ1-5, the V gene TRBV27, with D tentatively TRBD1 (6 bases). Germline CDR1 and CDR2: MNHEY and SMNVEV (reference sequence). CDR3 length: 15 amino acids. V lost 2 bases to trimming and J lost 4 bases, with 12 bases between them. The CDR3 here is CASSLQGLINQPQHF. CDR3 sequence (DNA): TGTGCCAGCAGTTTACAGGGGTTGATTAATCAGCCCCAGCATTTT.

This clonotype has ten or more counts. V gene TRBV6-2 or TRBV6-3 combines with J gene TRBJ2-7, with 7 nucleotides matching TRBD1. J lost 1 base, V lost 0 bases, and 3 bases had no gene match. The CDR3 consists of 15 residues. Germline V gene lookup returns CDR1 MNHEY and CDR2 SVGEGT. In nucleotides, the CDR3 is TGTGCCAGCAGTTACTCGGCGACAGGGTCCTACGAGCAGTACTTC. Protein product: CASSYSATGSYEQYF.

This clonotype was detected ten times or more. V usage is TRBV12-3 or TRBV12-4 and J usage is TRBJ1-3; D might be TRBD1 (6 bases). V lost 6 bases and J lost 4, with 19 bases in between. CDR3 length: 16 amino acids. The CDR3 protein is CASRPRGQGPGNTIYF. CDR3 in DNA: TGTGCCAGCAGACCCCGGGGGCAGGGCCCCGGAAACACCATATATTTT.

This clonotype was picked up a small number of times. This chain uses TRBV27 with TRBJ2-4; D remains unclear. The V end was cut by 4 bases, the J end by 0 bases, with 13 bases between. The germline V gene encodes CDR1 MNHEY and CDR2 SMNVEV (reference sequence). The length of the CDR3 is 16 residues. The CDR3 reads CASSSIGLLAKNIQYF. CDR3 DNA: TGTGCCAGCAGTTCCATAGGTCTACTAGCCAAAAACATTCAGTACTTC.

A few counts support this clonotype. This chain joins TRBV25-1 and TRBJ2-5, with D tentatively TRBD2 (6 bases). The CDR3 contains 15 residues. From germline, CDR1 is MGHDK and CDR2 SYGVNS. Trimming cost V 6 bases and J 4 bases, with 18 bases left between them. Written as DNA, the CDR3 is TGTGCCAGCAGCCCTATTGGAGGAGGGGCAGAGACCCAGTACTTC. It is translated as CASSPIGGGAETQYF.

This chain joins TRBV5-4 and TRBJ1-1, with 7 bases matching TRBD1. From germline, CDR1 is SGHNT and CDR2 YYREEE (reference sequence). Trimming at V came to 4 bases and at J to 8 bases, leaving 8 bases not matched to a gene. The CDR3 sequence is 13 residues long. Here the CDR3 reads CASSHKGALEAFF. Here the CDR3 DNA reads TGTGCCAGCAGCCATAAGGGGGCTCTCGAAGCTTTCTTT.

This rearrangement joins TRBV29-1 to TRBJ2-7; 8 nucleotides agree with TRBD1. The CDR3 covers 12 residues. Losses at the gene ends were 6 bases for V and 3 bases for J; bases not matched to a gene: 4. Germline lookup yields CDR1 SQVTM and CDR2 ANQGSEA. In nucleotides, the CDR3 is TGCAGCGTGAGACAGGGGAACTACGAGCAGTACTTC. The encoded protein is CSVRQGNYEQYF.

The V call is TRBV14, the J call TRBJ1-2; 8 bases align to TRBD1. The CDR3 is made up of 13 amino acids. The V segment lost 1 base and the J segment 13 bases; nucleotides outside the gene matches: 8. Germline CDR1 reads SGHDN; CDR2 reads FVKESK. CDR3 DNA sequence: TGTGCCAGCAGCCAAGGGTTCGACAGGGGCGGCACCTTC. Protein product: CASSQGFDRGGTF.

The chain's CDR3 is CASSDGRGLTGELFF. CDR3 DNA: TGCGCCAGCAGCGATGGTAGGGGGCTCACCGGGGAGCTGTTTTTT. This chain uses TRBV5-1 with TRBJ2-2; 7 nucleotides agree with TRBD1. The CDR3 is made up of 15 amino acids. V shed 4 bases, J shed 4 bases, and the junction held 7 bases outside the gene matches. Germline-derived CDR1 and CDR2 are SGHRS and YFSETQ.

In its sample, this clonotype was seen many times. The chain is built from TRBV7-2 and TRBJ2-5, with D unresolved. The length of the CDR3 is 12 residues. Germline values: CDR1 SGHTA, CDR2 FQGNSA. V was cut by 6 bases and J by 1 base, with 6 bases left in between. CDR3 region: CASSRAQETQYF. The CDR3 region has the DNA TGTGCCAGCAGTCGCGCCCAAGAGACCCAGTACTTC. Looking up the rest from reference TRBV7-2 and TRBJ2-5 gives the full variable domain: GAGVSQSPSNKVTEKGKDVELRCDPISGHTALYWYRQSLGQGLEFLIYFQGNSAPDKSGLPSDRFSAERTGGSVSTLTIQRTQQEDSAVYLCASSRAQETQYFGPGTRLLVL.

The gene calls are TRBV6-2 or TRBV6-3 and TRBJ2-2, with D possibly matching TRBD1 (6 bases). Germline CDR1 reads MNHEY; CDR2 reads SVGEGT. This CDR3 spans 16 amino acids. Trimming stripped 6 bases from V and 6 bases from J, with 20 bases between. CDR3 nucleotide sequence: TGTGCCAGCAGGGTACAGGCCGTCGCAGGGGCCGGGGAGCTGTTTTTT. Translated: CASRVQAVAGAGELFF.